This T cell receptor (beta chain) is drawn from a study of blood T cell repertoires in COVID-19. Study in general: Samples taken during acute and convalescent COVID-19 were collected in the United States, Italy and Spain. The cDNA or gDNA used as material had been derived from T cells, B-cell-depleted T cells, or PBMCs.

In its sample, this clone was seen once. The identical CDR3 is also encoded by other nucleotide sequences in the sample. The repertoire was sequenced with immunoSEQ multiplex PCR; TCRdb's copy has only in-frame clones and lacks some. The table includes about 300,000 clones, approximately 88% detected once. Germline V gene sequence: CDR1 SNHLY, CDR2 FYNNEI. CDR3 size: 14 residues. V dropped 8 bases and J dropped 2; count of bases not matched to a gene: 8. Sequencing was performed on peripheral blood. V gene TRBV2 combines with J gene TRBJ2-5; 7 bases are shared with TRBD1. The clonotype was recovered from a woman aged 30 to 39 who had recovered from COVID-19. The CDR3 DNA is TGTGCCAGCCGGCCTGGGACAGCTCAAGAGACCCAGTACTTC. Its translation: CASRPGTAQETQYF.